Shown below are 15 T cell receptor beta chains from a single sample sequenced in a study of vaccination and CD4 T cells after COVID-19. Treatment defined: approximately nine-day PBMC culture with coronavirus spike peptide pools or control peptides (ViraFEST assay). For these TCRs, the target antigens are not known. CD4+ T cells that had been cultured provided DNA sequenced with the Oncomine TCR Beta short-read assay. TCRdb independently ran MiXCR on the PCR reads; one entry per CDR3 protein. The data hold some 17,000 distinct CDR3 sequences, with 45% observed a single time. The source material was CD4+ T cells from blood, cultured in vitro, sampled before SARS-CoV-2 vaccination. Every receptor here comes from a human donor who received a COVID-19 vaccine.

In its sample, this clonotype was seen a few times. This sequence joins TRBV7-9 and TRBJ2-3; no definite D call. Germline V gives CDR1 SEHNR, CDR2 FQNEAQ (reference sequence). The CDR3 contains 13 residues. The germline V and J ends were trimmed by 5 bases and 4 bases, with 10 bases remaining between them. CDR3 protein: CASSQDGSDTQYF. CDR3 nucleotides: TGTGCCAGCAGCCAGGACGGTTCAGATACGCAGTATTTT.

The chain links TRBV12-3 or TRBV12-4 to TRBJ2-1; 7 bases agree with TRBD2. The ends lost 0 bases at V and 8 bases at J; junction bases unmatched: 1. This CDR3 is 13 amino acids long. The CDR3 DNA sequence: TGTGCCAGCAGTTTAGCGGGGGGGGATGAGCAGTTCTTC. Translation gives CASSLAGGDEQFF.

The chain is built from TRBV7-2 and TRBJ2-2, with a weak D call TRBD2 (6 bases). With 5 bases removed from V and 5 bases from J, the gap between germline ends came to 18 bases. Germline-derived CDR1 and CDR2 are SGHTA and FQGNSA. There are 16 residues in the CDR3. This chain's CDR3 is CASSGGSSLRTGELFF. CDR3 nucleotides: TGTGCCAGCAGCGGGGGGAGTAGTCTTAGGACCGGGGAGCTGTTTTTT.

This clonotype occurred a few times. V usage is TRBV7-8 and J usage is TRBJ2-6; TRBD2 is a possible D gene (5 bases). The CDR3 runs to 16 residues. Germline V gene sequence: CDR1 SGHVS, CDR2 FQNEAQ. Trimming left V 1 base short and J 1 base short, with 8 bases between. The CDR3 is CASSLVTGSGANVLTF. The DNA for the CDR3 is TGTGCCAGCAGCTTAGTAACGGGGTCTGGGGCCAACGTCCTGACTTTC.

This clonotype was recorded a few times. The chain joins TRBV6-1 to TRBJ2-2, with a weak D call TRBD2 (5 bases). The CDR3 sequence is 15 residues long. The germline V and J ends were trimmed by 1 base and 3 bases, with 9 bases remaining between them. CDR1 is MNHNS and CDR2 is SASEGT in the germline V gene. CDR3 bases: TGTGCCAGCAGTGAAGGGACTGGATACACCGGGGAGCTGTTTTTT. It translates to CASSEGTGYTGELFF.

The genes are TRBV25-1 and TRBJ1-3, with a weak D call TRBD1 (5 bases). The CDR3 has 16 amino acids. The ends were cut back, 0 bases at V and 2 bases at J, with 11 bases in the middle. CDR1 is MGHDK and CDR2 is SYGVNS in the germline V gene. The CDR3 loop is CASSEYRGFTGNTIYF. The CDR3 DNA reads TGTGCCAGCAGTGAATATCGGGGCTTCACTGGAAACACCATATATTTT.

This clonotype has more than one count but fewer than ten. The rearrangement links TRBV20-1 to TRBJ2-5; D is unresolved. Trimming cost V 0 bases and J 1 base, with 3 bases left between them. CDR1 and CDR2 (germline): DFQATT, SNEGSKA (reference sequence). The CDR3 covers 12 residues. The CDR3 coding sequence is TGCAGTGCTAGAGATCCCCAAGAGACCCAGTACTTC. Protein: CSARDPQETQYF.

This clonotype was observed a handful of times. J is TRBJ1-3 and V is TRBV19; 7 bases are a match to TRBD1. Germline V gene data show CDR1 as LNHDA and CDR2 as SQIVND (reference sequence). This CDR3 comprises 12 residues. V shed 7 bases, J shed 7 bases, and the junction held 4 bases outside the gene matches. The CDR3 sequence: CASTDRANTIYF. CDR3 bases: TGTGCCAGTACTGACAGGGCGAACACCATATATTTT.

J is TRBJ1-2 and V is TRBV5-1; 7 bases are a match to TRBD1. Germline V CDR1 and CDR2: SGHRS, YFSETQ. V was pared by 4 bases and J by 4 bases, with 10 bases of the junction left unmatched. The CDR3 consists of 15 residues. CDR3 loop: CASSGTQGTLYGYTF. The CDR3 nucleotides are TGCGCCAGCAGCGGTACACAGGGGACGCTCTATGGCTACACCTTC.

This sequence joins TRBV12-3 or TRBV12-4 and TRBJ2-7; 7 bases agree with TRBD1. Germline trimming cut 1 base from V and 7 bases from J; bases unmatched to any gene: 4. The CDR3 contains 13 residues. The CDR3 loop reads CASSLGQGWEQYF. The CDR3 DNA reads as TGTGCCAGCAGTTTAGGACAGGGTTGGGAGCAGTACTTC.

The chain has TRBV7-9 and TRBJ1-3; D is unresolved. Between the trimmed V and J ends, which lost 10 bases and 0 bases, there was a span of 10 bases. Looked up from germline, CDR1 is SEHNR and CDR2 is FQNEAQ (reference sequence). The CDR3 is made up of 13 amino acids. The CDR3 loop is CATEQASGNTIYF. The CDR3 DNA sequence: TGTGCCACCGAGCAGGCCTCTGGAAACACCATATATTTT.

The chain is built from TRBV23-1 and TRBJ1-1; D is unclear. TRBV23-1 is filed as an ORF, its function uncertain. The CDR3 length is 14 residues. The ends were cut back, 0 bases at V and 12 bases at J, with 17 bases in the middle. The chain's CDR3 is CASSQSDFGRRTFF. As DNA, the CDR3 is TGCGCCAGCAGTCAATCGGACTTCGGGCGGAGAACTTTCTTT.

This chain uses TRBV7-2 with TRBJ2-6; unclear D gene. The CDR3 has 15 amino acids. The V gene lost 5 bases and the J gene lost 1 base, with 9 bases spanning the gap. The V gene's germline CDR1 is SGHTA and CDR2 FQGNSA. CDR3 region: CASSRVGSGANVLTF. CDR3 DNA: TGTGCCAGCAGCCGAGTGGGATCTGGGGCCAACGTCCTGACTTTC.

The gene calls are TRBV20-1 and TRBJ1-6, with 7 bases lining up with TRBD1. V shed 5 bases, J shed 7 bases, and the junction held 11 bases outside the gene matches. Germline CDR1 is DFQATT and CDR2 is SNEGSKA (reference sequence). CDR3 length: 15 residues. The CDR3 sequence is CSAQPPGQVNSPLHF. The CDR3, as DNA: TGCAGTGCTCAACCACCTGGACAGGTGAATTCACCCCTCCACTTT.

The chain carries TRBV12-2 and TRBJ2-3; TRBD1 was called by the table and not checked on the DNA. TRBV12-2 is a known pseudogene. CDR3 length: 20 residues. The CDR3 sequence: CASRPHSLAGAEPREDTQYF. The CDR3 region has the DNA TGTGCAAGTCGCCCCCATAGCTTAGCGGGGGCCGAACCCCGGGAAGATACGCAGTATTTT.